Shown below are 31 T cell receptor beta chains from a single sample sequenced in a study of T cell responses to AZD1222 COVID-19 vaccine. TCRdb's table, derived via immunoSEQ multiplex PCR, lists solely in-frame clones and lacks some. The sample records under 130,000 clones, 80% to 90% being singletons. The input for sequencing was peripheral blood, taken 28 days after the second AZD1222 dose. The receptors were gathered from an adult who received the AZD1222 COVID-19 vaccine.

The rearrangement uses TRBV28 and TRBJ1-3; D gene uncertain. The CDR3 totals 18 residues. In germline, CDR1 is MDHEN, CDR2 SYDVKM. The V end was cut by 3 bases, the J end by 0 bases, with 18 bases between. CDR3 residues: CASSFNPRDPSSGNTIYF. CDR3 in DNA: TGTGCCAGCAGTTTTAATCCCCGGGATCCAAGCTCTGGAAACACCATATATTTT.

The rearrangement links TRBV13 to TRBJ2-7; 10 bases are a match to TRBD2. The CDR3 is 16 residues long. Germline V gives CDR1 PRHDT, CDR2 FYEKMQ (reference sequence). J lost 0 bases, V lost 2 bases, and 4 bases had no gene match. The CDR3 sequence is CASSLPRTSGSYEQYF. The CDR3 DNA follows: TGTGCCAGCAGCTTACCCCGGACTAGCGGCTCCTACGAGCAGTACTTC.

V and J are TRBV28 and TRBJ1-5; D gene unclear. From germline, CDR1 is MDHEN and CDR2 SYDVKM. The CDR3 covers 15 residues. Trimming left V 2 bases short and J 2 bases short, with 10 bases between. The CDR3, as DNA: TGTGCCAGCAGTTTACGACGGAGGGGCAATCAGCCCCAGCATTTT. This gives the protein CASSLRRRGNQPQHF.

This chain connects TRBV18 to TRBJ2-2; D unclear. V was pared by 2 bases and J by 0 bases, with 10 bases between. The CDR3 is 16 amino acids. Germline lookup yields CDR1 KGHSH and CDR2 LQKENI. CDR3 in amino acids: CASSPSQRTNTGELFF. The CDR3 region has the DNA TGTGCCAGCTCACCATCGCAGCGTACGAACACCGGGGAGCTGTTTTTT.

V gene TRBV12-3 or TRBV12-4 combines with J gene TRBJ1-4; D is uncertain. With 2 bases removed from V and 8 bases from J, the gap between germline ends came to 6 bases. The CDR3 runs 12 residues. CDR3 amino acids: CASSLSREKLFF. The CDR3 DNA sequence: TGTGCCAGCAGTTTAAGCCGAGAAAAACTGTTTTTT.

Here the CDR3 reads CASSLGGDRAMNTEAFF. The CDR3 DNA is TGTGCCAGCAGCTTAGGTGGCGACAGAGCGATGAACACTGAAGCTTTCTTT. The J gene is TRBJ1-1, the V gene TRBV11-3; TRBD1 is a possible D gene (5 bases). Between the trimmed V and J ends, which lost 1 base and 0 bases, there was a span of 15 bases. This CDR3 has 17 residues. The germline CDR1 and CDR2 sequences are SGHNT and YENEEA.

The chain combines TRBV28 with TRBJ1-6; D may be TRBD1 (5 bases). Germline CDR1 reads MDHEN; CDR2 reads SYDVKM. This CDR3 has 15 residues. The V end was cut by 4 bases, the J end by 4 bases, with 11 bases between. CDR3 residues: CASSSGLKYNSPLHF. Written as DNA, the CDR3 is TGTGCCAGCAGTTCGGGACTTAAGTATAATTCACCCCTCCACTTT.

The V call is TRBV28, the J call TRBJ2-1; 11 nucleotides agree with TRBD2. The ends lost 8 bases at V and 4 bases at J; junction bases unmatched: 4. The CDR3 is 14 residues long. Germline V gene lookup returns CDR1 MDHEN and CDR2 SYDVKM. The CDR3 protein is CASRGLAVYNEQFF. The CDR3 DNA sequence: TGTGCCAGCCGGGGACTAGCGGTTTACAATGAGCAGTTCTTC. The entire variable domain, with the rest obtained from reference TRBV28 and TRBJ2-1, is as follows: DVKVTQSSRYLVKRTGEKVFLECVQDMDHENMFWYRQDPGLGLRLIYFSYDVKMKEKGDIPEGYSVSREKKERFSLILESASTNQTSMYLCASRGLAVYNEQFFGPGTRLTVL.

This clone appeared a single time. Written as DNA, the CDR3 is TGCGCCAGCAGCCAAGGGCGGGGTATCACCTACGAGCAGTACTTC. Its protein is CASSQGRGITYEQYF. The V gene is TRBV4-3, the J gene TRBJ2-7, with D maybe TRBD2 (6 bases). CDR1 and CDR2 (germline): LGHNA, YSLEER. Trimming left V 1 base short and J 2 bases short, with 12 bases between. CDR3 size: 15 residues.

This chain links TRBV7-6 with TRBJ2-7; D is undetermined. The CDR3 totals 12 residues. Germline values: CDR1 SGHVS, CDR2 FNYEAQ. V was pared by 1 base and J by 5 bases, with 6 bases between. CDR3 nucleotide sequence: TGTGCCAGCAGCTTAGGTGTCCACGAGCAGTACTTC. Translation gives CASSLGVHEQYF.

The chain carries TRBV7-2 and TRBJ2-5; a possible D gene is TRBD1 (5 bases). Germline CDR1 SGHTA, CDR2 FQGNSA. This CDR3 is 16 amino acids long. V lost 7 bases, J lost 4 bases, and 22 bases lay in between. CDR3 sequence: CASNSLKQGRGETQYF. The CDR3 bases are TGTGCCAGCAACTCTCTTAAGCAGGGAAGAGGAGAGACCCAGTACTTC.

V usage is TRBV5-1 and J usage is TRBJ2-7; TRBD1 matches 9 bases. The trim removed 5 bases at V and 2 bases at J, leaving 2 bases unmatched. The germline gives CDR1 SGHRS, CDR2 YFSETQ. The CDR3 spans 13 residues. CDR3 loop: CASRWDRAYEQYF. The DNA for the CDR3 is TGCGCCAGCAGGTGGGACAGGGCCTACGAGCAGTACTTC.

The chain recombines TRBV6-4 with TRBJ2-2; either TRBD1 or TRBD2 may fit D (5 bases each). Deletions cut 0 bases from V and 6 bases from J, with 11 bases between. Germline V CDR1 and CDR2: MRHNA, SNTAGT. There are 15 residues in the CDR3. The CDR3 DNA is TGTGCCAGCAGTGACTCGAGGAAGGGACCCGGGGAGCTGTTTTTT. As protein: CASSDSRKGPGELFF.

J is TRBJ1-1 and V is TRBV28, with D hard to call. V dropped 4 bases and J dropped 13 bases, with 10 bases sitting between them. Germline V CDR1 and CDR2: MDHEN, SYDVKM. The CDR3 covers 10 residues. CDR3: CASSSLVVFF. The DNA for the CDR3 is TGTGCCAGCAGTTCCCTAGTTGTTTTCTTT.

The chain combines TRBV30 with TRBJ2-7; 7 bases match TRBD2. The CDR3 length is 14 residues. CDR1 is GTSNPN and CDR2 is SVGIG in the germline V gene (reference sequence). V shed 2 bases and J 8 bases; nucleotides not matched to a gene: 12. CDR3 sequence (DNA): TGTGCCTGGAGTTCTTTGCGGGAGTGGCCCAAGCAGTACTTC. This translates into CAWSSLREWPKQYF. The full variable domain, completed using reference TRBV30 and TRBJ2-7, is SQTIHQWPATLVQPVGSPLSLECTVEGTSNPNLYWYRQAAGRGLQLLFYSVGIGQISSEVPQNLSASRPQDRQFILSSKKLLLSDSGFYLCAWSSLREWPKQYFGPGTRLTVT.

The rearrangement uses TRBV11-2 and TRBJ1-2; 10 nucleotides align to TRBD1. Germline V gene sequence: CDR1 SGHAT, CDR2 FQNNGV. The V segment lost 1 base and the J segment 6 bases; nucleotides outside the gene matches: 5. This CDR3 contains 15 residues. CDR3 coding DNA: TGTGCCAGCAGCTTAGGCCGGACAGGGGGGAATGGCTACACCTTC. Protein: CASSLGRTGGNGYTF.

This clone showed up just once. The chain has TRBV2 and TRBJ2-3; TRBD2 aligns across 13 bases. Germline V lookup: CDR1 SNHLY, CDR2 FYNNEI. J gave up 6 bases and V 7 bases, and 16 bases lay outside the gene matches. This CDR3 contains 18 residues. CDR3 sequence reads: CASIPGLAGDRRWDTQYF. For the CDR3, the DNA is TGTGCCAGCATCCCCGGACTAGCGGGAGACCGCCGGTGGGATACGCAGTATTTT.

On this clone: This specimen includes other DNA sequences encoding the same CDR3. The chain employs TRBV2 and TRBJ2-7; 11 nucleotides line up with TRBD1. This CDR3 is built from 14 residues. Trimming at V came to 6 bases and at J to 0 bases, leaving 1 base not matched to a gene. Germline V lookup: CDR1 SNHLY, CDR2 FYNNEI. CDR3 region: CASRGQGASYEQYF. As DNA, the CDR3 is TGTGCCAGCAGAGGACAGGGGGCCTCCTACGAGCAGTACTTC. The entire variable domain, with the rest obtained from reference TRBV2 and TRBJ2-7, is as follows: EPEVTQTPSHQVTQMGQEVILRCVPISNHLYFYWYRQILGQKVEFLVSFYNNEISEKSEIFDDQFSVERPDGSNFTLKIRSTKLEDSAMYFCASRGQGASYEQYFGPGTRLTVT.

The chain links TRBV7-2 to TRBJ2-2, with a possible D match to TRBD2 (5 bases). The CDR3 has 16 amino acids. Germline V gene lookup returns CDR1 SGHTA and CDR2 FQGNSA. V was trimmed by 0 bases and J by 4 bases, leaving 12 bases between them. CDR3 sequence reads: CASSLAGVEVTGELFF. CDR3 sequence (DNA): TGTGCCAGCAGCTTAGCGGGAGTAGAGGTCACCGGGGAGCTGTTTTTT.

The chain is built from TRBV15 and TRBJ1-5; D not certain. V was pared by 8 bases and J by 3 bases, with 14 bases between. Germline CDR1 LNHNV, CDR2 YYDKDF (reference sequence). The CDR3 has 14 residues. This CDR3 is CATGEEASNQPQHF. The CDR3 nucleotides are TGTGCCACCGGAGAGGAAGCATCCAATCAGCCCCAGCATTTT.

The chain employs TRBV28 and TRBJ2-7; D gene ambiguous. The germline CDR1 and CDR2 sequences are MDHEN and SYDVKM. The CDR3 has 14 amino acids. Trimming shortened V by 6 bases and J by 3 bases, and 15 bases separated the two germline ends. In DNA, the CDR3 is TGTGCCAGCAGGCTAGGCGGCAATATCTACGAGCAGTACTTC. Encoded protein: CASRLGGNIYEQYF.

The rearrangement links TRBV7-2 to TRBJ2-2; no reliable D call. The CDR3 consists of 15 residues. CDR1 is SGHTA and CDR2 is FQGNSA in the germline V gene. The germline V and J ends were trimmed by 5 bases and 5 bases, with 15 bases remaining between them. CDR3 residues: CASSQDGRKTGELFF. The CDR3 DNA follows: TGTGCCAGCAGCCAAGATGGACGGAAAACCGGGGAGCTGTTTTTT. Filled out from reference TRBV7-2 and TRBJ2-2, the complete variable domain reads GAGVSQSPSNKVTEKGKDVELRCDPISGHTALYWYRQSLGQGLEFLIYFQGNSAPDKSGLPSDRFSAERTGGSVSTLTIQRTQQEDSAVYLCASSQDGRKTGELFFGEGSRLTVL.

This chain joins TRBV7-9 and TRBJ2-7; D may be TRBD2 (5 bases). The germline CDR1 and CDR2 sequences are SEHNR and FQNEAQ (reference sequence). Trimming shortened V by 4 bases and J by 2 bases, and 9 bases separated the two germline ends. The CDR3 covers 13 residues. CDR3 nucleotides: TGTGCCAGCAGCTCCAGGACTCCCTACGAGCAGTACTTC. Protein sequence: CASSSRTPYEQYF.

This clone was observed a few times. The chain uses TRBV11-2 and TRBJ1-2, with 8 bases identical to TRBD1. The germline gives CDR1 SGHAT, CDR2 FQNNGV. This CDR3 spans 16 amino acids. V shed 4 bases and J 2 bases; nucleotides not matched to a gene: 9. CDR3 residues: CASSSLLRQGNYGYTF. CDR3 nucleotide sequence: TGTGCCAGCAGCTCTCTCCTCCGACAGGGGAACTATGGCTACACCTTC. Full variable domain (missing parts from reference TRBV11-2 and TRBJ1-2): EAGVAQSPRYKIIEKRQSVAFWCNPISGHATLYWYQQILGQGPKLLIQFQNNGVVDDSQLPKDRFSAERLKGVDSTLKIQPAKLEDSAVYLCASSSLLRQGNYGYTFGSGTRLTVV.

V gene TRBV6-2 or TRBV6-3 combines with J gene TRBJ1-2; 7 bases agree with TRBD1. The CDR3 runs to 16 residues. Trimming removed 4 bases from V and 1 base from J; junction bases left unmatched: 9. Looked up from germline, CDR1 is MNHEY and CDR2 is SVGEGT. The DNA for the CDR3 is TGTGCCAGCAGTTCCGCCGGGACAGCTTTTAACTATGGCTACACCTTC. This codes for CASSSAGTAFNYGYTF.

This clone has a single count. Within the sample, other DNA sequences also encode this same CDR3. The rearrangement links TRBV29-1 to TRBJ1-1; no reliable D call. Germline values: CDR1 SQVTM, CDR2 ANQGSEA. The CDR3 loop spans 12 amino acids. V gave up 4 bases and J gave up 1 base, with 7 bases separating them. The CDR3 reads CSVAEGNTEAFF. CDR3 nucleotide sequence: TGCAGCGTTGCGGAGGGGAACACTGAAGCTTTCTTT.

The chain has TRBV14 and TRBJ1-2; the D gene is possibly TRBD1 (5 bases). The V end was cut by 4 bases, the J end by 4 bases, with 7 bases between. This CDR3 has 12 amino acids. Germline CDR1 is SGHDN and CDR2 is FVKESK. CDR3 in amino acids: CASSPGGYGYTF. CDR3 bases: TGTGCCAGCAGCCCGGGGGGCTATGGCTACACCTTC.

V is TRBV5-4 and J is TRBJ2-7; no firm D call. CDR1 and CDR2 from the germline V gene are SGHNT and YYREEE (reference sequence). This CDR3 has 15 amino acids. Trimming took off 0 bases at V and 0 bases at J, with 10 bases between the two ends. CDR3 in DNA: TGTGCCAGCAGCTTGGATCCAGGATACTCCTACGAGCAGTACTTC. As protein: CASSLDPGYSYEQYF.

This clone was seen a single time. CDR3 loop: CASSLKQGNEKLFF. As DNA, the CDR3 is TGTGCCAGCAGCTTGAAACAGGGGAATGAAAAACTGTTTTTT. V usage is TRBV7-9 and J usage is TRBJ1-4; the match to TRBD1 covers 7 bases. Germline-derived CDR1 and CDR2 are SEHNR and FQNEAQ (reference sequence). The CDR3 has 14 amino acids. Unmatched junction bases numbered 3, after V lost 3 bases and J lost 5 bases.

The V gene is TRBV10-2, the J gene TRBJ2-1; D is uncertain. The V end lost 0 bases, the J end lost 2 bases, and 8 bases lay between the germline ends. Germline V lookup: CDR1 WSHSY, CDR2 SAAADI. CDR3 length: 15 amino acids. The CDR3 sequence: CASSESLPAYNEQFF. CDR3 bases: TGCGCCAGCAGTGAGTCCCTCCCCGCCTACAATGAGCAGTTCTTC.

V usage is TRBV20-1 and J usage is TRBJ2-7; the D call may be TRBD1 or TRBD2 (7 bases each). The V end lost 3 bases, the J end lost 2 bases, and 11 bases lay between the germline ends. CDR1 is DFQATT and CDR2 is SNEGSKA in the germline V gene (reference sequence). The length of the CDR3 is 13 residues. The CDR3 spells CSASQGGAYEQYF. CDR3 DNA sequence: TGCAGTGCTAGTCAGGGGGGGGCCTACGAGCAGTACTTC.